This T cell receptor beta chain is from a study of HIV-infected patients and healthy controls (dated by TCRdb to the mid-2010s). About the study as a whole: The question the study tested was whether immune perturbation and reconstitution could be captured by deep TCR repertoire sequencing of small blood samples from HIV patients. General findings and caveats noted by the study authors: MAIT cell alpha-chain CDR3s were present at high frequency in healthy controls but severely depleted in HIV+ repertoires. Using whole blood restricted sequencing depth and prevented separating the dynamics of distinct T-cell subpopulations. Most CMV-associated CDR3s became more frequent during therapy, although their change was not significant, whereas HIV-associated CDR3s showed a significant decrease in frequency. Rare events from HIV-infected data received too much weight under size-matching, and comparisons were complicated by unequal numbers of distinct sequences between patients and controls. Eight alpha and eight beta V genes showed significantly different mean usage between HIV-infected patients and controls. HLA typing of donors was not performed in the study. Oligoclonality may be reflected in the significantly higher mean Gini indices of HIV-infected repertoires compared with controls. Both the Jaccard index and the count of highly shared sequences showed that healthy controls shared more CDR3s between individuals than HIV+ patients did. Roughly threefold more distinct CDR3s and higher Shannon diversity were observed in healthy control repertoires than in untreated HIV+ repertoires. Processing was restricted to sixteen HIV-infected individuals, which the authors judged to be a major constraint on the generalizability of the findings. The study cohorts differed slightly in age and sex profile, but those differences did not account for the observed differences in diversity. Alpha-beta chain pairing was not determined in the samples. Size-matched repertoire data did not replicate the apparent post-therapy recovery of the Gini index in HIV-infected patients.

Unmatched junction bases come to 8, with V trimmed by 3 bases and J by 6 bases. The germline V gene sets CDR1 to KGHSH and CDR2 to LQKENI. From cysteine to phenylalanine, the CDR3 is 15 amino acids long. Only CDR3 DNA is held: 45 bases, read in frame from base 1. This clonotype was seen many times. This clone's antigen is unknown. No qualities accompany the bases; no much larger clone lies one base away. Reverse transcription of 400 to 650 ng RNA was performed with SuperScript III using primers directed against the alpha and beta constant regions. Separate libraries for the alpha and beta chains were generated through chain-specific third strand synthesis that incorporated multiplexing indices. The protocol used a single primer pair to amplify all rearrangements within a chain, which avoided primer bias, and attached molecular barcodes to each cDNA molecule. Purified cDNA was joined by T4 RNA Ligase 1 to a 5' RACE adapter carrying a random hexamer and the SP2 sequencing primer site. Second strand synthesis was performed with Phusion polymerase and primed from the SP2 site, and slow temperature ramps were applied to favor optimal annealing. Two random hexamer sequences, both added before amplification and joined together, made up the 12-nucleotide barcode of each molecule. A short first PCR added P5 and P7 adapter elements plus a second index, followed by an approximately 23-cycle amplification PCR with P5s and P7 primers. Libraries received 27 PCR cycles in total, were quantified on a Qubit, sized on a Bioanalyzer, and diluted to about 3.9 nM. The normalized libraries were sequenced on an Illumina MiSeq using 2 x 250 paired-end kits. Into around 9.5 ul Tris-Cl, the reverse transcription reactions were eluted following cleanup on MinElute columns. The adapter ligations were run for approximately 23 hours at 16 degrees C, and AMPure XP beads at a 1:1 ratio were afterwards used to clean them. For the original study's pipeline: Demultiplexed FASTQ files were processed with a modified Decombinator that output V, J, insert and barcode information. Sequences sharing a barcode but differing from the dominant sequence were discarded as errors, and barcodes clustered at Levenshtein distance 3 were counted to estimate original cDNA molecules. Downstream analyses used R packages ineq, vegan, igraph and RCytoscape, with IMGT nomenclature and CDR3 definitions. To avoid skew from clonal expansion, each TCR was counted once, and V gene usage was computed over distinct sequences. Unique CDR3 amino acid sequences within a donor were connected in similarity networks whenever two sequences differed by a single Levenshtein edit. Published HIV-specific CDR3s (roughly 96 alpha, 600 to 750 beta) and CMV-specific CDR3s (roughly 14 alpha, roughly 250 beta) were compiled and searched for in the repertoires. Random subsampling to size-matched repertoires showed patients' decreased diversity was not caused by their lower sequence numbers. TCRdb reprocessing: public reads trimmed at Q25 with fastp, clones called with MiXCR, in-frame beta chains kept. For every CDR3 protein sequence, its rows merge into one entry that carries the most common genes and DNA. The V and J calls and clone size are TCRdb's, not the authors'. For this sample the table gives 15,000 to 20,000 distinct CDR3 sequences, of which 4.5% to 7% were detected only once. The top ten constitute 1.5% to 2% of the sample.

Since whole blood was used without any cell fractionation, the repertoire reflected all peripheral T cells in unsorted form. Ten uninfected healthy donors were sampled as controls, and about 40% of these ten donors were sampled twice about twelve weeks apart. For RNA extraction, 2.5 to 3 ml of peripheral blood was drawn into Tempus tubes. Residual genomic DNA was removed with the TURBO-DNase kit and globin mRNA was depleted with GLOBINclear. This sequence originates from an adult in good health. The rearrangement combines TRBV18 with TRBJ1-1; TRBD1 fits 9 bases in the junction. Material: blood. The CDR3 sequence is CASSPTGQGHPEAFF. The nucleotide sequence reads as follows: TGTGCCAGCTCACCGACCGGACAGGGGCATCCTGAAGCTTTCTTT.